This T cell receptor (beta chain) was recorded in a study of cytotoxic CD8 clonotypes in ibrutinib-treated CLL. The CDR3 contains 16 residues. CDR1 is SGHNT, CDR2 YYREEE, per germline (reference sequence). V lost 1 base, J lost 2 bases, and 3 bases stayed unmatched. Sequencing used immunoSEQ multiplex PCR; TCRdb keeps in-frame clones, though not all of them. The sample yields approximately 130,000 clones, roughly 84% seen once. This sample comprised PBMCs, obtained after 24 months of ibrutinib treatment. The chain joins TRBV5-4 to TRBJ2-3, with 11 bases that match TRBD2. The source of this sequence is a human donor with chronic lymphocytic leukemia. The CDR3: CASSLTSGGFTDTQYF. The CDR3 region has the DNA TGTGCCAGCAGCTTGACTAGCGGGGGCTTCACAGATACGCAGTATTTT. Full variable domain (missing parts from reference TRBV5-4 and TRBJ2-3): ETGVTQSPTHLIKTRGQQVTLRCSSQSGHNTVSWYQQALGQGPQFIFQYYREEENGRGNFPPRFSGLQFPNYSSELNVNALELDDSALYLCASSLTSGGFTDTQYFGPGTRLTVL.